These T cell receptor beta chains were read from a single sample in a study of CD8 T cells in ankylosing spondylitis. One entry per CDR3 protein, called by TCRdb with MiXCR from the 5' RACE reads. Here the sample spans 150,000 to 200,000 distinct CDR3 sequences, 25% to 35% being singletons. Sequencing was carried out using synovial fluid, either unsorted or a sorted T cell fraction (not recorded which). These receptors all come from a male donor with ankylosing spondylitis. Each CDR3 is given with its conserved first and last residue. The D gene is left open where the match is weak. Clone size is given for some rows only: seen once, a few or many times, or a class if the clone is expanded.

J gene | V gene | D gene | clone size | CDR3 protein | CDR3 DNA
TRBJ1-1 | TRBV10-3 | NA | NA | CAISGGGSQNTEAFF | TGTGCCATCAGTGGAGGGGGTTCCCAGAACACTGAAGCTTTCTTT
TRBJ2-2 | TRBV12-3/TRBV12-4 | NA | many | CASSPRLVRPGELFF | TGTGCCAGCAGTCCCCGACTAGTTAGGCCCGGGGAGCTGTTTTTT
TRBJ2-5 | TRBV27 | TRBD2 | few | CASSLSSGSRETQYF | TGTGCCAGCAGTTTGAGTAGCGGGAGCAGAGAGACCCAGTACTTC
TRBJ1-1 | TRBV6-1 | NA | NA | CASSEWGLNTEAFF | TGTGCCAGCAGTGAATGGGGCTTGAACACTGAAGCTTTCTTT
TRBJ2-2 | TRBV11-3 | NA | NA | CASSLRELKLFF | TGTGCCAGCAGCTTACGGGAATTGAAGCTGTTTTTT
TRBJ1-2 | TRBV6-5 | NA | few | CASSYRGIYGYTF | TGTGCCAGCAGTTACAGGGGCATCTATGGCTACACCTTC
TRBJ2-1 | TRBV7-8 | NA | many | CASSLYSSPGYGNEQFF | TGTGCCAGCAGCTTATACTCTTCTCCCGGGTACGGCAATGAGCAGTTCTTC
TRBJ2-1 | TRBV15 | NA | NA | CATSRENNEQFF | TGTGCCACCAGCAGAGAGAACAATGAGCAGTTCTTC
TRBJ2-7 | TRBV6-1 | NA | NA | CAITSATYEQYF | TGTGCCATCACTTCGGCCACCTACGAGCAGTACTTC
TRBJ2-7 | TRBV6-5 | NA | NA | CASSYSWQGYEQYF | TGTGCCAGCAGTTACTCGTGGCAGGGCTACGAGCAGTACTTC
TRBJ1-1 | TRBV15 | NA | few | CATSRDLSGRANTEAFF | TGTGCCACCAGCAGAGATCTATCGGGCAGGGCGAACACTGAAGCTTTCTTT
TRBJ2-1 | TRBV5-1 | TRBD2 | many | CASSLDLTSMEQFF | TGCGCCAGCAGCTTGGACTTGACTAGCATGGAGCAGTTCTTC
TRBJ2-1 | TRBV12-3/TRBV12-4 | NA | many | CASSSLHNEQFF | TGTGCCAGCAGCTCTCTGCACAATGAGCAGTTCTTC
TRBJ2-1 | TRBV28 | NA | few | CASSPYQAYSYNEQFF | TGTGCCAGCAGTCCCTACCAGGCCTACTCCTACAATGAGCAGTTCTTC
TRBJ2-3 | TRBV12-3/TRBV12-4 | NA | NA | CASSFTGSGTDTQYF | TGTGCCAGCAGTTTCACAGGGTCGGGCACAGATACGCAGTATTTT
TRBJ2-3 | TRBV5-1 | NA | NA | CASSPVTGQSVTDTQYF | TGCGCCAGCAGCCCTGTTACCGGACAGAGTGTCACAGATACGCAGTATTTT
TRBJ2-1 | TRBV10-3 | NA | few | CAISDSERSSYNEQFF | TGTGCCATCAGTGATTCGGAGCGGAGCTCCTACAATGAGCAGTTCTTC
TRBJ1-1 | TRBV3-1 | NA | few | CASSHLKREAFF | TGTGCCAGCAGCCACCTGAAAAGAGAAGCTTTCTTT
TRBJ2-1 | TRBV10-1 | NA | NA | CASSEGAIGNEQFF | TGCGCCAGCAGTGAGGGAGCTATCGGGAATGAGCAGTTCTTC
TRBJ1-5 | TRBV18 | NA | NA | CASSSLDDQPQHF | TGTGCCAGCTCCTCCCTCGACGATCAGCCCCAGCATTTT
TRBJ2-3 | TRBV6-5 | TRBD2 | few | CASSYTGGITDTQYF | TGTGCCAGCAGTTATACGGGAGGGATCACAGATACGCAGTATTTT
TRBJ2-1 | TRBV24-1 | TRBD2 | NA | CATSEGGDEQIF | TGTGCCACCAGTGAGGGGGGGGATGAGCAGATCTTC
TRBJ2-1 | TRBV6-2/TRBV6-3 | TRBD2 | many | CASSLGASGRSEQFF | TGTGCCAGCAGTCTGGGAGCTAGCGGGAGGTCTGAGCAGTTCTTC
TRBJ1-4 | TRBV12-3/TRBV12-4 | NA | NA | CASRPPGAATNEKLFF | TGTGCCAGCAGACCCCCCGGGGCAGCAACTAATGAAAAACTGTTTTTT
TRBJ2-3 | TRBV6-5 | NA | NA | CASGTRTDTQYF | TGTGCCAGCGGGACCCGCACAGATACGCAGTATTTT
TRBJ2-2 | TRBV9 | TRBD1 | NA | CASSPKDRGLGYTGELFF | TGTGCCAGCAGCCCGAAGGACAGGGGGCTTGGGTACACCGGGGAGCTGTTTTTT